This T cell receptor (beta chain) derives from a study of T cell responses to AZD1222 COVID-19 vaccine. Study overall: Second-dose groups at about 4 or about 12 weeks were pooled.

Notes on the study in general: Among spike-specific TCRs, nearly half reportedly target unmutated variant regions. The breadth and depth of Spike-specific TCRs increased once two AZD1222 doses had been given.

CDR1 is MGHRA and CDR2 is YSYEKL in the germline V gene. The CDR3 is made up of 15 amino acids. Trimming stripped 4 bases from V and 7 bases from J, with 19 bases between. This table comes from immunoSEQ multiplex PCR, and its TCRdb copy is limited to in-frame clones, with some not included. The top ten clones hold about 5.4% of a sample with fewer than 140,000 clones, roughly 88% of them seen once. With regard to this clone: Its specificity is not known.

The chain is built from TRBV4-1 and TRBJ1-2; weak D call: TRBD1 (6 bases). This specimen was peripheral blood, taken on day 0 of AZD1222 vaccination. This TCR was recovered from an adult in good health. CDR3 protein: CASSLGQILRVGYTF. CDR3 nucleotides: TGCGCCAGCAGCCTCGGACAGATTTTGAGGGTTGGCTACACCTTC.